Listed here are 27 T cell receptor beta chains from one sample, sequenced in a study of PD-L1 blockade in urothelial cancer. Here immunoSEQ multiplex PCR was the method, and the copy in TCRdb shows in-frame clones only, minus some. This table holds tens of thousands of clones, around 90% found once. This specimen was PBMCs, taken around atezolizumab (anti-PD-L1) treatment. These receptors all come from a man aged 50-59 years with urothelial cancer.

The V call is TRBV11-2, the J call TRBJ2-1, with 10 positions matching TRBD2. The V gene's germline CDR1 is SGHAT and CDR2 FQNNGV. J lost 9 bases, V lost 8 bases, and 19 bases had no gene match. This CDR3 has 17 amino acids. The CDR3 sequence: CASSSPKLAGRGGEQFF. Written as DNA, the CDR3 is TGTGCCAGCTCCTCTCCGAAACTAGCGGGGAGGGGTGGTGAGCAGTTCTTC.

The chain couples TRBV6-1 to TRBJ2-7; possible D gene TRBD1, 5 bases. In germline, CDR1 is MNHNS, CDR2 SASEGT. With 7 bases removed from V and 2 bases from J, the gap between germline ends came to 15 bases. The CDR3 spans 14 residues. For the CDR3, the DNA is TGTGCCAGCACCCCCGGACAAGGAACCTACGAGCAGTACTTC. Protein sequence: CASTPGQGTYEQYF.

The CDR3 reads CASSLRPGFADTQYF. For the CDR3, the DNA is TGTGCCAGCAGTTTACGGCCAGGCTTTGCAGATACGCAGTATTTT. The chain has TRBV27 and TRBJ2-3; D is ambiguous. Germline CDR1 is MNHEY and CDR2 is SMNVEV (reference sequence). This CDR3 spans 15 amino acids. The ends were cut back, 2 bases at V and 4 bases at J, with 13 bases in the middle.

This clone has a single count. The chain recombines TRBV28 with TRBJ1-3; TRBD1 is a possible D gene (5 bases). In germline, CDR1 is MDHEN, CDR2 SYDVKM. Trimming stripped 3 bases from V and 0 bases from J, with 6 bases between. The CDR3 is 14 residues long. CDR3 coding DNA: TGTGCCAGCAGTTTTACAGGCTCTGGAAACACCATATATTTT. Translation: CASSFTGSGNTIYF.

This clone was counted once. This rearrangement joins TRBV19 to TRBJ1-4, with D hard to call. CDR1 is LNHDA and CDR2 is SQIVND in the germline V gene (reference sequence). The CDR3 length is 16 residues. Trimming stripped 6 bases from V and 4 bases from J, with 18 bases between. CDR3 bases: TGTGCCAGTAGGCGAGCCCGAGGTCGGAATAATGAAAAACTGTTTTTT. Its protein is CASRRARGRNNEKLFF.

This clone was counted a few times. The chain recombines TRBV16 with TRBJ1-6, with 9 bases fitting TRBD1. CDR3 length: 15 residues. Trimming removed 4 bases from V and 7 bases from J; junction bases left unmatched: 5. CDR1 is KGHSY, CDR2 FQNENV, per germline. This chain's CDR3 is CASSLTGTGNSPLHF. The CDR3 DNA is TGTGCCAGCAGCCTCACCGGGACAGGGAATTCACCCCTCCACTTT.

V gene TRBV30 combines with J gene TRBJ2-7; 9 nucleotides match TRBD2. V lost 2 bases and J lost 2; bases outside the gene matches: 4. The CDR3 is made up of 14 amino acids. Per germline, CDR1 GTSNPN and CDR2 SVGIG (reference sequence). The CDR3 region has the DNA TGTGCCTGGAGTTTGGGCGGGGGGGCCTACGAGCAGTACTTC. Its translation: CAWSLGGGAYEQYF.

This chain links TRBV5-1 with TRBJ2-1; TRBD1 aligns across 9 bases. J gave up 3 bases and V 5 bases, and 30 bases lay outside the gene matches. CDR3 length equals 23 residues. In germline, CDR1 is SGHRS, CDR2 YFSETQ. CDR3 bases: TGCGCCAGCAGGGGGGGGACAGGGTCTCCACTCCCGGCTACGGGGCGGGTCTACAATGAGCAGTTCTTC. Translated: CASRGGTGSPLPATGRVYNEQFF.

The chain combines TRBV5-6 with TRBJ2-3; the match to TRBD2 covers 9 bases. Trimming took 4 bases from V and 11 from J; bases not matched to a gene: 17. This CDR3 has 16 amino acids. Germline values: CDR1 SGHDT, CDR2 YYEEEE. In nucleotides, the CDR3 is TGTGCCAGCAGCGGGCGAGCGGGGGGCTACCGGCGGGGGCAGTATTTT. This gives the protein CASSGRAGGYRRGQYF.

This clone occurred once. The chain is built from TRBV29-1 and TRBJ1-1, with D possibly TRBD1 on 5 matching bases. CDR1 and CDR2 from the germline V gene are SQVTM and ANQGSEA. The CDR3 is 14 amino acids. Trimming removed 7 bases at V and 5 bases at J, with 20 bases between. The CDR3 protein is CSGTIVGGRTEAFF. In DNA form, the CDR3 reads TGCAGCGGGACTATTGTTGGGGGAAGAACTGAAGCTTTCTTT.

CDR3 coding DNA: TGCGCCAGCAGCCAACCACTAGCGGCGAACACCGGGGAGCTGTTTTTT. Amino acid sequence: CASSQPLAANTGELFF. The rearrangement uses TRBV4-3 and TRBJ2-2; 8 nucleotides line up with TRBD2. With 2 bases clipped from V and 0 bases from J, the junction kept 2 bases outside the gene matches. Germline V gene sequence: CDR1 LGHNA, CDR2 YSLEER. The CDR3 covers 16 residues.

This sequence joins TRBV7-6 and TRBJ1-4; no reliable D call. The CDR3 is 14 amino acids. The germline V gene has CDR1 SGHVS and CDR2 FNYEAQ. Trimming shortened V by 4 bases and J by 5 bases, and 11 bases separated the two germline ends. As DNA, the CDR3 is TGTGCCAGCAGCTCACTGGCTAGGAATGAAAAACTGTTTTTT. This sequence encodes CASSSLARNEKLFF. The full variable domain, completed using reference TRBV7-6 and TRBJ1-4, is GAGVSQSPRYKVTKRGQDVALRCDPISGHVSLYWYRQALGQGPEFLTYFNYEAQQDKSGLPNDRFSAERPEGSISTLTIQRTEQRDSAMYRCASSSLARNEKLFFGSGTQLSVL.

The chain combines TRBV7-9 with TRBJ1-1, with 9 bases aligning to TRBD1. The germline V gene encodes CDR1 SEHNR and CDR2 FQNEAQ (reference sequence). Trimming took 1 base from V and 1 from J; bases not matched to a gene: 7. The CDR3 is made up of 17 amino acids. The CDR3 reads CASSLEWTGATNTEAFF. The CDR3 coding sequence is TGTGCCAGCAGCTTAGAGTGGACAGGGGCGACGAACACTGAAGCTTTCTTT.

The chain joins TRBV11-3 to TRBJ1-1, with D perhaps matching TRBD1 (6 bases). V was cut by 4 bases and J by 5 bases, with 8 bases left in between. This CDR3 is built from 12 residues. Per germline, CDR1 SGHNT and CDR2 YENEEA. CDR3 in amino acids: CASSSGQTEAFF. CDR3 bases: TGTGCCAGCAGCTCCGGACAGACTGAAGCTTTCTTT.

This clone was recorded once. J is TRBJ2-2 and V is TRBV27; 8 positions match TRBD2. Germline CDR1 MNHEY, CDR2 SMNVEV (reference sequence). There are 17 residues in the CDR3. The trim removed 7 bases at V and 3 bases at J, leaving 13 bases unmatched. The DNA for the CDR3 is TGTGCCAGCACTTTTTCGGCGGGAGGATCTTACACCGGGGAGCTGTTTTTT. Amino acid sequence: CASTFSAGGSYTGELFF.

CDR3 bases: TGCGCCAGCAGCCCCAGGGCCACCGGGGAGCTGTTTTTT. Translation: CASSPRATGELFF. V is TRBV10-2 and J is TRBJ2-2; possibly TRBD1 for D (5 bases). This CDR3 region has 13 residues. The germline V and J ends were trimmed by 6 bases and 4 bases, with 9 bases remaining between them. Germline V gives CDR1 WSHSY, CDR2 SAAADI.

The V call is TRBV5-1, the J call TRBJ2-3; 7 bases fit TRBD1. Germline V gives CDR1 SGHRS, CDR2 YFSETQ. The ends lost 4 bases at V and 2 bases at J; junction bases unmatched: 10. The CDR3 consists of 16 residues. The DNA of the CDR3 is TGCGCCAGCAGCAGTTCCAGGGGGATATCCACAGATACGCAGTATTTT. Protein: CASSSSRGISTDTQYF.

V and J are TRBV28 and TRBJ2-5; possibly TRBD1 for D (5 bases). V was cut by 5 bases and J by 0 bases, with 16 bases left in between. This CDR3 spans 16 amino acids. Germline V gene sequence: CDR1 MDHEN, CDR2 SYDVKM. This CDR3 reads CASSPLITGYQETQYF. The CDR3 DNA reads TGTGCCAGCAGTCCCTTGATCACAGGCTACCAAGAGACCCAGTACTTC.

The chain combines TRBV15 with TRBJ2-5; TRBD1 matches at 9 bases. The germline V gene encodes CDR1 LNHNV and CDR2 YYDKDF (reference sequence). The J segment lost 4 bases and the V segment lost 5 bases, leaving 11 bases of the junction unmatched. The CDR3 is 16 residues long. The CDR3 loop is CATSSPLGQGLETQYF. For the CDR3, the DNA is TGTGCCACCAGCTCCCCGTTGGGACAGGGACTAGAGACCCAGTACTTC.

This clone appeared a single time. This chain's CDR3 is CASSFDGGAGDTQYF. The CDR3 region has the DNA TGTGCCAGCAGCTTTGACGGGGGGGCGGGAGATACGCAGTATTTT. The gene calls are TRBV7-2 and TRBJ2-3; 8 bases are shared with TRBD2. Germline CDR1 and CDR2: SGHTA and FQGNSA. The CDR3 covers 15 residues. The V gene end was trimmed by 3 bases and the J gene end by 5 bases; junction bases not matched to a gene: 7.

The chain recombines TRBV28 with TRBJ2-4; a weak D match, TRBD1 (5 bases). V gave up 5 bases and J gave up 1 base, with 15 bases separating them. Germline V gene sequence: CDR1 MDHEN, CDR2 SYDVKM. This CDR3 has 16 residues. The CDR3: CASSAGHSGAKNIQYF. For the CDR3, the DNA is TGTGCCAGCAGTGCCGGACATAGTGGGGCCAAAAACATTCAGTACTTC. The complete variable domain, with remaining parts taken from reference TRBV28 and TRBJ2-4, reads DVKVTQSSRYLVKRTGEKVFLECVQDMDHENMFWYRQDPGLGLRLIYFSYDVKMKEKGDIPEGYSVSREKKERFSLILESASTNQTSMYLCASSAGHSGAKNIQYFGAGTRLSVL.

The rearrangement uses TRBV18 and TRBJ1-2; the match to TRBD1 covers 7 bases. Per the germline V gene, CDR1 is KGHSH and CDR2 is LQKENI. The CDR3 sequence is 13 residues long. J lost 5 bases, V lost 6 bases, and 6 bases had no gene match. The chain's CDR3 is CASSFDRAYGYTF. As DNA, the CDR3 is TGTGCCAGCTCGTTCGACAGGGCGTATGGCTACACCTTC. Drawing the rest from reference TRBV18 and TRBJ1-2, the complete variable domain is NAGVMQNPRHLVRRRGQEARLRCSPMKGHSHVYWYRQLPEEGLKFMVYLQKENIIDESGMPKERFSAEFPKEGPSILRIQQVVRGDSAAYFCASSFDRAYGYTFGSGTRLTVV.

The CDR3: CAISRITGGSGYTF. CDR3 in DNA: TGTGCCATCAGCCGCATTACAGGGGGCAGTGGCTACACCTTC. The chain carries TRBV10-3 and TRBJ1-2; 9 bases are a match to TRBD1. This CDR3 is 14 amino acids long. V lost 6 bases, J lost 7 bases, and 9 bases stayed unmatched. Germline assignment: CDR1 ENHRY and CDR2 SYGVKD.

The chain joins TRBV9 to TRBJ2-3, with 7 bases matching TRBD1. Germline CDR1 SGDLS, CDR2 YYNGEE. J lost 4 bases, V lost 4 bases, and 12 bases had no gene match. CDR3 length: 16 amino acids. The chain's CDR3 is CASSPRQGPRPDTQYF. The CDR3 DNA is TGTGCCAGCAGCCCCCGACAGGGACCAAGGCCAGATACGCAGTATTTT.

This clone turned up a few times. The V call is TRBV27, the J call TRBJ2-1; D uncertain. The CDR3 totals 13 residues. CDR1 is MNHEY and CDR2 is SMNVEV in the germline V gene (reference sequence). Trimming took off 8 bases at V and 3 bases at J, with 11 bases between the two ends. CDR3 in amino acids: CASLRRGYNEQFF. The CDR3 nucleotides are TGTGCCAGCCTTCGGCGAGGCTACAATGAGCAGTTCTTC.

V and J are TRBV6-6 and TRBJ2-7; D might be TRBD1 (6 bases). This CDR3 has 13 residues. V lost 6 bases and J lost 3, with 12 bases in between. Germline CDR1 is MNHNY and CDR2 is SVGAGI (reference sequence). The CDR3 here is CASRPGQYYEQYF. CDR3 nucleotide sequence: TGTGCCAGCAGGCCGGGACAATACTACGAGCAGTACTTC.

The chain is built from TRBV5-4 and TRBJ1-2; tentatively, D is TRBD1 (5 bases). Trimming left V 6 bases short and J 7 bases short, with 22 bases between. From germline, CDR1 is SGHNT and CDR2 YYREEE (reference sequence). CDR3 length: 15 residues. The CDR3 region is CASNVFSGNSLGYTF. DNA for the CDR3: TGTGCCAGCAACGTTTTTTCAGGGAATTCTCTTGGCTACACCTTC.